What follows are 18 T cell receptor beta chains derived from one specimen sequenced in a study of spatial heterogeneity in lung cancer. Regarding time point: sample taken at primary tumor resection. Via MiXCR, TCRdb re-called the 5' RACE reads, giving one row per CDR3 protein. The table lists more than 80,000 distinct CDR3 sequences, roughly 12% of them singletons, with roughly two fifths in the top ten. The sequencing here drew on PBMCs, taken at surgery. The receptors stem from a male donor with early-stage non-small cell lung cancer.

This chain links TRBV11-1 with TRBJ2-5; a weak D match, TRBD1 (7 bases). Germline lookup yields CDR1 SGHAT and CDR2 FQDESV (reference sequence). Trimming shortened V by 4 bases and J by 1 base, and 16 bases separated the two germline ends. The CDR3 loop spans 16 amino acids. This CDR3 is CASSSRGARIQETQYF. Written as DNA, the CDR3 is TGTGCCAGCAGCTCCAGGGGGGCTAGGATCCAAGAGACCCAGTACTTC.

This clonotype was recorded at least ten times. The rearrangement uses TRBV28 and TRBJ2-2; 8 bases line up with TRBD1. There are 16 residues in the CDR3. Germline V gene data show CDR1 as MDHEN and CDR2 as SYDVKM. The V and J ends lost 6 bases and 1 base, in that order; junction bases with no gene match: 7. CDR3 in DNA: TGTGCCAGCAGCCAGATACAGGGGGGGAACACCGGGGAGCTGTTTTTT. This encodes CASSQIQGGNTGELFF.

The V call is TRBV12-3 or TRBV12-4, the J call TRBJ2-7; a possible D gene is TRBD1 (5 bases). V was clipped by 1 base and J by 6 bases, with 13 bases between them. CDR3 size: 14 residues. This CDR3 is CASSLEAGPLEQYF. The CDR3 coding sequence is TGTGCCAGCAGTTTAGAAGCAGGGCCCCTCGAGCAGTACTTC.

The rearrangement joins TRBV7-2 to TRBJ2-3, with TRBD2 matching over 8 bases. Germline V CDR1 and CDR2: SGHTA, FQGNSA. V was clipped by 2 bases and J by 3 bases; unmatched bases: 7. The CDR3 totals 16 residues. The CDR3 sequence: CASSLRRGGSTDTQYF. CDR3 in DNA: TGTGCCAGCAGCTTAAGACGGGGGGGATCGACAGATACGCAGTATTTT.

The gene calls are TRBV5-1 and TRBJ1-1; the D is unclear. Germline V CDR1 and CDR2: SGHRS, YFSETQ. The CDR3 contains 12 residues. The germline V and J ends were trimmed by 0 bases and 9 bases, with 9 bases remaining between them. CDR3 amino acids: CASSLETEKAFF. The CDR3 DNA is TGCGCCAGCAGCTTGGAGACGGAGAAAGCTTTCTTT.

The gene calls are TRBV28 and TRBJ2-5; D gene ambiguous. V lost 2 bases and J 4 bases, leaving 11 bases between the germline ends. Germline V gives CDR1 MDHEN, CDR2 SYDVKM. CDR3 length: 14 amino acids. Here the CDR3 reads CASSLHDSRETQYF. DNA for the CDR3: TGTGCCAGCAGTTTACACGATTCTAGAGAGACCCAGTACTTC.

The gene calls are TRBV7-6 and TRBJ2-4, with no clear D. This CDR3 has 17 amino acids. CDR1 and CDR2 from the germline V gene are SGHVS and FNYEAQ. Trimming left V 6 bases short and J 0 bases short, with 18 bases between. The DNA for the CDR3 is TGTGCCAGCAGTCCAGGCCCCCTCAAACTAGCCAAAAACATTCAGTACTTC. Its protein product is CASSPGPLKLAKNIQYF. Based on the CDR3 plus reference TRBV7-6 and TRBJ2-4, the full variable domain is GAGVSQSPRYKVTKRGQDVALRCDPISGHVSLYWYRQALGQGPEFLTYFNYEAQQDKSGLPNDRFSAERPEGSISTLTIQRTEQRDSAMYRCASSPGPLKLAKNIQYFGAGTRLSVL.

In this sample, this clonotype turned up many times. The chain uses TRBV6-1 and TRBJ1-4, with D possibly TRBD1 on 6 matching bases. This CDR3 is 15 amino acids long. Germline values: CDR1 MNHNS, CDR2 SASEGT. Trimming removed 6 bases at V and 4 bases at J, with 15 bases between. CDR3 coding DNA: TGTGCCAGCAGGGGTACAGGGAAGGATAATGAAAAACTGTTTTTT. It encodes CASRGTGKDNEKLFF.

CDR3 loop: CASSARQVDSNQPQHF. In DNA, the CDR3 is TGTGCCAGCAGTGCACGACAGGTAGATAGCAATCAGCCCCAGCATTTT. This rearrangement joins TRBV6-6 to TRBJ1-5, with D possibly TRBD1 on 6 matching bases. Germline lookup yields CDR1 MNHNY and CDR2 SVGAGI (reference sequence). The V and J ends lost 5 bases and 0 bases respectively, with 14 bases between them. CDR3 length: 16 residues.

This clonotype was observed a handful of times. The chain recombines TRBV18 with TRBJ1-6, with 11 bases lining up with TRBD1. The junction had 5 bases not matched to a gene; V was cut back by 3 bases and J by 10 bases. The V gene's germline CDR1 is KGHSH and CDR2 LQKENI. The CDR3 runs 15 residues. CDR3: CASSPRTGGESPLHF. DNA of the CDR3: TGTGCCAGCTCACCGAGGACAGGGGGCGAATCACCCCTCCACTTT.

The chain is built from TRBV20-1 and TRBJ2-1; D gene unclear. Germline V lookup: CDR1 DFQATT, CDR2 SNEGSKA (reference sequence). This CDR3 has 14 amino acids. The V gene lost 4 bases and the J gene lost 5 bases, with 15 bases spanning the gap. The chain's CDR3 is CSATPGLSDNEQFF. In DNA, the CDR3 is TGCAGTGCTACCCCGGGCCTTTCTGACAATGAGCAGTTCTTC.

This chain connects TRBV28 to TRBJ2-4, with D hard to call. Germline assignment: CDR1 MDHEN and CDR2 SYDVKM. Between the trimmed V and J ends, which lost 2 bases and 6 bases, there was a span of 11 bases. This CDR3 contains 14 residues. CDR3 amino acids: CASSLLGDGNIQYF. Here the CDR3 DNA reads TGTGCCAGCAGTTTACTGGGCGACGGAAACATTCAGTACTTC.

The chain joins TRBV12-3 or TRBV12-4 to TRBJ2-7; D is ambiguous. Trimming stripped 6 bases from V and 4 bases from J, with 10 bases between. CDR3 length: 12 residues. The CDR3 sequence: CASSDGNYEQYF. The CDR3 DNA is TGTGCCAGCAGCGACGGAAATTACGAGCAGTACTTC.

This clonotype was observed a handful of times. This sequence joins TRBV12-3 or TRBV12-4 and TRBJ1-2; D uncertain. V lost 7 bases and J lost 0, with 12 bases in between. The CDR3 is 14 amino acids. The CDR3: CASIKTGANYGYTF. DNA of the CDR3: TGTGCCAGCATTAAGACGGGAGCTAACTATGGCTACACCTTC.

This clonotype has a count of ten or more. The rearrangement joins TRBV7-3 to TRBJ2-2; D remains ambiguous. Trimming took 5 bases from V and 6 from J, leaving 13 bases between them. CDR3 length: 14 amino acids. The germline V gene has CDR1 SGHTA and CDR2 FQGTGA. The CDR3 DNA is TGTGCCAGCAGCCTAGACCCCAGGCCCGGGGAGCTGTTTTTT. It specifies CASSLDPRPGELFF.

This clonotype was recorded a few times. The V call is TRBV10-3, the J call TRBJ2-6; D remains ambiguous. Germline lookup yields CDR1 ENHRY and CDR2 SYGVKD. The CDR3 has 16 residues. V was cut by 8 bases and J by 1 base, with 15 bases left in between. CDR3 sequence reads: CAIPGPPQSGANVLTF. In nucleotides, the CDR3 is TGTGCCATCCCCGGCCCACCCCAGTCTGGGGCCAACGTCCTGACTTTC.

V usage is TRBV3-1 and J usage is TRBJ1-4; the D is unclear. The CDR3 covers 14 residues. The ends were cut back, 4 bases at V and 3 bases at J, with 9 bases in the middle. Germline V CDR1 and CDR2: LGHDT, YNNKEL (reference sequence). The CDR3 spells CASSRLGPNEKLFF. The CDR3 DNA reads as TGTGCCAGCAGCCGCCTAGGGCCTAATGAAAAACTGTTTTTT.

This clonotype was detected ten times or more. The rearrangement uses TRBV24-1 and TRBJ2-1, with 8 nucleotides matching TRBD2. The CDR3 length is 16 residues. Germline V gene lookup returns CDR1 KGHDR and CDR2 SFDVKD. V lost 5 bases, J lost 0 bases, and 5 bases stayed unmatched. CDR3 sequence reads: CATSAQRGSSYNEQFF. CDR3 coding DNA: TGTGCCACCAGTGCTCAGCGGGGGAGCTCCTACAATGAGCAGTTCTTC.